This T cell receptor (beta chain) was sequenced in a study of neurological immune-mediated disorders. Indicated time point: technical triplicate 3. Unsorted libraries were generated from 2 million PBMCs held at -80 degrees C. The cDNA was synthesized by 5'RACE incorporating 10-nucleotide random UMIs. TCRdb re-derived calls from the 5' RACE reads in MiXCR, one entry per CDR3 protein. Of tens of thousands of distinct CDR3 sequences in the sample, under 25% are singletons; the top ten hold 4% to 5.5%. This clonotype was recorded at least ten times. Trimming shortened V by 0 bases and J by 2 bases, and 8 bases separated the two germline ends. From germline, CDR1 is DFQATT and CDR2 SNEGSKA (reference sequence). The CDR3 loop spans 13 amino acids.

This sequence joins TRBV20-1 and TRBJ2-7; D unresolved. This TCR came from a man aged 55 to 69 with HTLV-1-associated myelopathy (HAM/TSP). The source material was PBMCs. The CDR3 coding sequence is TGCAGTGCTAGAGACCTCAGCCCCTACGAGCAGTACTTC. Amino acids: CSARDLSPYEQYF.